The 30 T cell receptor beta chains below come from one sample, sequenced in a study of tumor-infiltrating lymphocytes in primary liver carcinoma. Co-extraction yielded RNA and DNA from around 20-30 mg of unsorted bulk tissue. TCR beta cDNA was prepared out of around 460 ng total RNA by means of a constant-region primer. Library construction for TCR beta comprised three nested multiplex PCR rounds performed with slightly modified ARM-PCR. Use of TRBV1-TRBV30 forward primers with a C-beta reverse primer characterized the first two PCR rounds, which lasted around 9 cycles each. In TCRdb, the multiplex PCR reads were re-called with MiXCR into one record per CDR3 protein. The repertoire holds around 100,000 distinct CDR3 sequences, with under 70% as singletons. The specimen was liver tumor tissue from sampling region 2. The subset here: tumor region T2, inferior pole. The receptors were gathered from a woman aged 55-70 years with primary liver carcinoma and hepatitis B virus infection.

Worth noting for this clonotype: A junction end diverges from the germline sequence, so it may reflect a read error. The CDR3 DNA follows: TGTGCCAGCAGTCCCTCCTGGGACAGGGGGACCAAATCACCCCTCCACTTC. It codes for CASSPSWDRGTKSPLHF. J is TRBJ1-6 and V is TRBV12-3 or TRBV12-4, with TRBD1 identical over 11 bases. This CDR3 contains 17 residues.

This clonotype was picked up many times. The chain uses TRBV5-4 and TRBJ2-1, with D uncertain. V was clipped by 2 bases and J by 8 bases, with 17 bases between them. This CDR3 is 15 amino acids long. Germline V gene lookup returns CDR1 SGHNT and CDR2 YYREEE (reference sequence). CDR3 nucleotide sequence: TGTGCCAGCAGCTTAACCGGGTCCAACCTCGATGAGCAGTTCTTC. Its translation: CASSLTGSNLDEQFF.

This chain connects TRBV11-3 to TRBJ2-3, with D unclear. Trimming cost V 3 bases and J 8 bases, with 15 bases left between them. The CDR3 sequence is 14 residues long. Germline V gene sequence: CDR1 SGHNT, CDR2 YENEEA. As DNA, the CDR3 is TGTGCCAGCAGCTTCCTGACGGGCACGGGTACGCAGTATTTT. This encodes CASSFLTGTGTQYF.

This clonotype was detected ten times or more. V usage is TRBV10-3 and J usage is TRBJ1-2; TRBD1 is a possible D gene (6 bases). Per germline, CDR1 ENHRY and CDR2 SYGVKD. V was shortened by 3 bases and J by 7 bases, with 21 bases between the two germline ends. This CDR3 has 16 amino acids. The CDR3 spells CAISDPYAGGGPGYTF. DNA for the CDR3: TGTGCCATCAGTGATCCGTACGCGGGGGGCGGCCCTGGCTACACCTTC.

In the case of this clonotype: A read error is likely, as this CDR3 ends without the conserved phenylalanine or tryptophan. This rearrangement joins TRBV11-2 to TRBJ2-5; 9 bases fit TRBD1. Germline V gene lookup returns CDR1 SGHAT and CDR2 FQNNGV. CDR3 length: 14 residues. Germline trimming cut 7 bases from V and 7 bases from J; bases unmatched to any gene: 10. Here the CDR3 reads CASNRRQGEGTQYS. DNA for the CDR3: TGTGCCAGCAACCGGAGACAGGGGGAAGGGACCCAGTACTCC.

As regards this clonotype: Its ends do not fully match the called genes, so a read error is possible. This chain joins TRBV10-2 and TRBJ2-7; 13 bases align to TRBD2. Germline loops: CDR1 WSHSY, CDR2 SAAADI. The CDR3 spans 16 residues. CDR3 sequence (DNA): TGCCCCAGCAGCCGGGGGACTAGCGGGAACTCCTACGAGCAGTACTTC. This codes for CPSSRGTSGNSYEQYF.

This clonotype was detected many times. The CDR3 reads CASSFGGGDEQYF. In nucleotides, the CDR3 is TGTGCCAGCAGCTTCGGGGGGGGCGACGAGCAGTACTTC. This chain uses TRBV12-3 or TRBV12-4 with TRBJ2-7; 8 nucleotides line up with TRBD2. The J segment lost 5 bases and the V segment lost 6 bases, leaving 6 bases of the junction unmatched. The CDR3 length is 13 residues.

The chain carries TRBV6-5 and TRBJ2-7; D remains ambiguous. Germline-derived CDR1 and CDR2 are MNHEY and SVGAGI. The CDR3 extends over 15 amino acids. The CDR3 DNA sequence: TGTGTAAGCAGCTTTCGACAAGCACCCCCCTACGAGCAGTACTTC. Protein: CVSSFRQAPPYEQYF.

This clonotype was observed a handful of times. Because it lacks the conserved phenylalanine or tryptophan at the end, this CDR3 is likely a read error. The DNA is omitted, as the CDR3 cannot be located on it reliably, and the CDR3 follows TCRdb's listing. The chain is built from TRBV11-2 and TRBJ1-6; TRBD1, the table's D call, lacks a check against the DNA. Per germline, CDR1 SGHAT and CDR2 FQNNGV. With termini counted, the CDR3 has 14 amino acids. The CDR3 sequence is CASSLSARDSPLHL.

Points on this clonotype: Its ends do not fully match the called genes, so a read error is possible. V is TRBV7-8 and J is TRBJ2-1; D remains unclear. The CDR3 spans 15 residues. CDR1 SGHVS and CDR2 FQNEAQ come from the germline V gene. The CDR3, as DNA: TGTGGCAGCAGCCCCGGTACAGTTCTTTACAATGAGCAGTTCTTC. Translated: CGSSPGTVLYNEQFF.

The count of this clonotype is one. The CDR3: CSVAGGPYYGANVLTF. CDR3 in DNA: TGCAGCGTTGCAGGCGGACCGTACTATGGGGCCAACGTCCTGACTTTC. V gene TRBV29-1 combines with J gene TRBJ2-6; D is undetermined. The V end was cut by 4 bases, the J end by 3 bases, with 16 bases between. The CDR3 runs to 16 residues. Germline V gene data show CDR1 as SQVTM and CDR2 as ANQGSEA.

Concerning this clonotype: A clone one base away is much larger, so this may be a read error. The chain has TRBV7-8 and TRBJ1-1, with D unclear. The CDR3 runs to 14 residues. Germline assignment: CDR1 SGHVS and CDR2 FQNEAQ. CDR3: CVSSLTGMNTEAFF. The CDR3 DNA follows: TGTGTCAGCAGCTTGACCGGCATGAACACTGAAGCTTTCTTT. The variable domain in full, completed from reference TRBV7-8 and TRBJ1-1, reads GAGVSQSPRYKVAKRGQDVALRCDPISGHVSLFWYQQALGQGPEFLTYFQNEAQLDKSGLPSDRFFAERPEGSVSTLKIQRTQQEDSAVYLCVSSLTGMNTEAFFGQGTRLTVV.

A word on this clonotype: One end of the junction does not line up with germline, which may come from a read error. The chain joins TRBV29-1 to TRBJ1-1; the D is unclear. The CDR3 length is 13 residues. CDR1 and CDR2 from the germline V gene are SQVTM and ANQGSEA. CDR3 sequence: CIVEDSEWTEAFF. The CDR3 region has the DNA TGCATCGTTGAGGATAGTGAGTGGACTGAAGCTTTCTTT.

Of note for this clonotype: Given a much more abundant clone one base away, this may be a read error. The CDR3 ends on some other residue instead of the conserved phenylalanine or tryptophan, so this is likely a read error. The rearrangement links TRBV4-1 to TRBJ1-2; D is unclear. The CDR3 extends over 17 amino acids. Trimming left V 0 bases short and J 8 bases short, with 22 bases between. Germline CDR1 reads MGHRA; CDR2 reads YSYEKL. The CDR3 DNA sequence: TGCGCCAGCAGCCAAGATGACTCTACCCAGGCCGGGAGGGGCTACACCTCC. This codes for CASSQDDSTQAGRGYTS.

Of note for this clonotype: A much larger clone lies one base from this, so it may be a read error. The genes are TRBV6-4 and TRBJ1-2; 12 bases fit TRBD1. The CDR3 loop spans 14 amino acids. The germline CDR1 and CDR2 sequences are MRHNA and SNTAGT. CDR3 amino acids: CDSSDGTGGEGYTF. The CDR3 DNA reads TGTGACAGCAGTGACGGGACAGGGGGCGAAGGCTACACCTTC.

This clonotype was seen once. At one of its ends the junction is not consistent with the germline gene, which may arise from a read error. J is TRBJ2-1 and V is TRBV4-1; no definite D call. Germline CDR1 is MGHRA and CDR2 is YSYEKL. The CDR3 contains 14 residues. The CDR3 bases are TGCGACAGCAGACCTCGACTTGCGAGCAATGAGCAGTTCTTC. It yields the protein CDSRPRLASNEQFF.

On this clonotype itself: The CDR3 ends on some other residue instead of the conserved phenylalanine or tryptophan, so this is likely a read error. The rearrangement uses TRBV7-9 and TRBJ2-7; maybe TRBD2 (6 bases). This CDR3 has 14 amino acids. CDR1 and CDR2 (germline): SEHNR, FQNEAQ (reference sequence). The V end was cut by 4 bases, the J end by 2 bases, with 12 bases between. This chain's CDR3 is CASSSQTRPYEQYI. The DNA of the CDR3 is TGTGCCAGCAGCTCCCAGACTAGACCCTACGAGCAGTACATC.

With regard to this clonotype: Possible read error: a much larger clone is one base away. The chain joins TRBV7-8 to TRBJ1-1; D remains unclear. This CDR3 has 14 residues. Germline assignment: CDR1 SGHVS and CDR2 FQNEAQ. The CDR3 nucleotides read TGTGCCAGCAGCTTGACCGGCATGAACACTGAAGCTCTCTTT. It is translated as CASSLTGMNTEALF.

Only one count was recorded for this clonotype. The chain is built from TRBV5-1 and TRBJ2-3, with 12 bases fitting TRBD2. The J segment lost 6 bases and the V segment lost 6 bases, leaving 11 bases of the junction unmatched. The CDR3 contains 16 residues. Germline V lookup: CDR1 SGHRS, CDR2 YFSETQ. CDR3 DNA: TGCGCCAGCATCCCCGGACTAGCGGGATCGTTGGATACGCAGTATTTT. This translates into CASIPGLAGSLDTQYF.

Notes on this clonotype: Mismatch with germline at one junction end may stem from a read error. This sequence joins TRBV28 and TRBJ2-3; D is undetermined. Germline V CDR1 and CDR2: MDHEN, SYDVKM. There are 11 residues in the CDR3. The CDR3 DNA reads TGTGCCAGCAGTTCAACAGATACGCGGTATTTT. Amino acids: CASSSTDTRYF.

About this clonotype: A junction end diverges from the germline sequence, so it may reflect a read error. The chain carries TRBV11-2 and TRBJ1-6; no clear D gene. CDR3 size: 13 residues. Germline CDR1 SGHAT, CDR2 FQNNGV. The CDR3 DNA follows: TGTGCCAGCAGTTTAGATCATAATTCACTCCTCCACTTT. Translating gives CASSLDHNSLLHF.

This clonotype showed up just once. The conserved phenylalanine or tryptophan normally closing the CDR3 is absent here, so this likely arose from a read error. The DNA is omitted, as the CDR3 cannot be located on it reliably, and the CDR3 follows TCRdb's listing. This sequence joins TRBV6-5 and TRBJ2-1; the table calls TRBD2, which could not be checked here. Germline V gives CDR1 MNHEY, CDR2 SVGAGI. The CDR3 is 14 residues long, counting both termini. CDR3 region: CASALVAGVGEQLL.

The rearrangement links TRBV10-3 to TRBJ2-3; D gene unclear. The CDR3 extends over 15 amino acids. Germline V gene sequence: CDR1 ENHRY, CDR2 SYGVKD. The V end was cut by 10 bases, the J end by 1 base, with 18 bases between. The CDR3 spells CATSAVQSGTDTQYF. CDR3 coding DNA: TGTGCCACCAGCGCAGTACAGTCCGGCACAGATACGCAGTATTTT.

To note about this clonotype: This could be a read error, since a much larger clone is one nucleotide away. The CDR3 loop is CAISSSPPTEQYF. The CDR3 bases are TGTGCCATCAGTTCAAGTCCTCCTACCGAGCAGTACTTC. The chain employs TRBV28 and TRBJ2-7; D remains unclear. Germline CDR1 and CDR2: MDHEN and SYDVKM. The CDR3 consists of 13 residues.

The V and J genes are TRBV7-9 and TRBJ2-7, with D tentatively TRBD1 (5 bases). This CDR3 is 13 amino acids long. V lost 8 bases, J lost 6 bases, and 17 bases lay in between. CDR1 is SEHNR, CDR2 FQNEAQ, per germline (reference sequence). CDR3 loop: CASARQGRLEQYF. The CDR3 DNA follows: TGTGCCAGCGCGAGGCAGGGAAGGCTCGAGCAGTACTTC.

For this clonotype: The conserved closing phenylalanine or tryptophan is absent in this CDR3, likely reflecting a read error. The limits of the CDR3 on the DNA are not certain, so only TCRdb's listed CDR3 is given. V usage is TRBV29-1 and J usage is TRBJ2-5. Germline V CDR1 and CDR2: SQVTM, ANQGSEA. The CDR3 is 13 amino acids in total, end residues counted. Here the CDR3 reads CGVEGSAKETHYL.

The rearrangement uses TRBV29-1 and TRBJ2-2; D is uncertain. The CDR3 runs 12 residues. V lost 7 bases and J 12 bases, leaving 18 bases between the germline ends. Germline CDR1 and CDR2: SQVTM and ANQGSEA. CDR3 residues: CSAPEHTEKLFF. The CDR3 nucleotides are TGCAGCGCACCAGAACACACCGAGAAGCTGTTTTTT.

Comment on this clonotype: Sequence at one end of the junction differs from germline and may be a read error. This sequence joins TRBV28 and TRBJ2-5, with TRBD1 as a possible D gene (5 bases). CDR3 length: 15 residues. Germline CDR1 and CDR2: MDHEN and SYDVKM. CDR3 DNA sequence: TGTGGCAGCAGTCCTAAGGGGATGGTGCAAGAGACCCAGTACTTC. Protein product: CGSSPKGMVQETQYF.

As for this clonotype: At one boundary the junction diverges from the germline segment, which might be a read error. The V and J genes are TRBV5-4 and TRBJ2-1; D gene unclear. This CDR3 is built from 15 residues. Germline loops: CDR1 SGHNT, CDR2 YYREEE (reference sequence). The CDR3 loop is CASSGRSTRRNEQLF. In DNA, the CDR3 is TGTGCCAGCAGCGGTCGCTCTACCCGTAGGAATGAGCAGCTTTTC. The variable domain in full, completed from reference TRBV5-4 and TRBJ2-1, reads ETGVTQSPTHLIKTRGQQVTLRCSSQSGHNTVSWYQQALGQGPQFIFQYYREEENGRGNFPPRFSGLQFPNYSSELNVNALELDDSALYLCASSGRSTRRNEQLFGPGTRLTVL.

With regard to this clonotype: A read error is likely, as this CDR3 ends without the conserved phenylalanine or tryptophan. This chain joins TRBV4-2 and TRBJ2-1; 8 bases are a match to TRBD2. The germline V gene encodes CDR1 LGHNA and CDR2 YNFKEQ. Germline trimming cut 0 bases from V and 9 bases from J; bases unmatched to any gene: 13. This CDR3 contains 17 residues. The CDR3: CASSQDWLAGYWGEQFL. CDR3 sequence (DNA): TGTGCCAGCAGCCAAGATTGGCTAGCGGGTTATTGGGGTGAGCAGTTCCTC.